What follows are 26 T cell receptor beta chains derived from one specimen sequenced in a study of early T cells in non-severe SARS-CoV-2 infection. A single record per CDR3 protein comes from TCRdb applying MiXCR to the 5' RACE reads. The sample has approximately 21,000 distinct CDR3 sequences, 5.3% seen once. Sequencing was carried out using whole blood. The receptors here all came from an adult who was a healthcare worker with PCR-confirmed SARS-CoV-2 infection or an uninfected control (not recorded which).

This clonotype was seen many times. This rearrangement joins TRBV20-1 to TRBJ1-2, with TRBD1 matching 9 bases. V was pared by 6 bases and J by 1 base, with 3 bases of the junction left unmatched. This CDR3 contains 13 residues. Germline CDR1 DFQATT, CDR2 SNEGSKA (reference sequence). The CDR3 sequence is CSAPDRGNYGYTF. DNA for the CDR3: TGCAGTGCCCCGGACAGGGGTAACTATGGCTACACCTTC.

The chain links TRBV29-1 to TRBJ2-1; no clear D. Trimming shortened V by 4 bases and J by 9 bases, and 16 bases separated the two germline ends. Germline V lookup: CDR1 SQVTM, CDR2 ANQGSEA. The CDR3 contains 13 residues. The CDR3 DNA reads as TGCAGCGTTGCGGTCGGAGCTCTGAGTGAGCAGTTCTTC. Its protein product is CSVAVGALSEQFF.

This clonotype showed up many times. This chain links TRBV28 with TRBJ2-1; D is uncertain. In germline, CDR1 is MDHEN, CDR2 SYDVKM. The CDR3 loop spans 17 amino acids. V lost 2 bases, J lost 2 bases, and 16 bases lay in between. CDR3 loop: CASSLVPAYLAYNEQFF. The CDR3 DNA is TGTGCCAGCAGTTTAGTCCCTGCCTATCTTGCCTACAATGAGCAGTTCTTC.

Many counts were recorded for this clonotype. In DNA, the CDR3 is TGTGCCAGCAGCCCGTCTAGCGGGGCCTACAATGAGCAGTTCTTC. This codes for CASSPSSGAYNEQFF. V gene TRBV7-3 combines with J gene TRBJ2-1, with 9 nucleotides matching TRBD2. CDR1 and CDR2 (germline): SGHTA, FQGTGA. V dropped 5 bases and J dropped 2; count of bases not matched to a gene: 4. The CDR3 totals 15 residues.

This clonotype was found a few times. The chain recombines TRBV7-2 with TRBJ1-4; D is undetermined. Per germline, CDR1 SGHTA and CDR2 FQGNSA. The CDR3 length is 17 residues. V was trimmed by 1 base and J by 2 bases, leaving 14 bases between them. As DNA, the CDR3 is TGTGCCAGCAGCTTAGTGGGAACGCCCGGGACTAATGAAAAACTGTTTTTT. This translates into CASSLVGTPGTNEKLFF.

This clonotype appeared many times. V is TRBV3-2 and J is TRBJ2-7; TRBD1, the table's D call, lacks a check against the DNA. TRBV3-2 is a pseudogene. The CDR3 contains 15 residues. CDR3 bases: TGTGCCAGCAGCCAAGTGGGGACACACTCCTACGAGCAGTACGTC. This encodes CASSQVGTHSYEQYV.

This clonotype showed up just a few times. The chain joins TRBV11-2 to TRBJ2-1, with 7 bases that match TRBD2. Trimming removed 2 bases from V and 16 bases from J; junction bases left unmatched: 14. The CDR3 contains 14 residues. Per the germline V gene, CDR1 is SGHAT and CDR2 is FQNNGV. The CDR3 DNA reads TGTGCCAGCAGCTTATCCGAGAGTGGCGGGAGTGTCTTCTTC. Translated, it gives CASSLSESGGSVFF.

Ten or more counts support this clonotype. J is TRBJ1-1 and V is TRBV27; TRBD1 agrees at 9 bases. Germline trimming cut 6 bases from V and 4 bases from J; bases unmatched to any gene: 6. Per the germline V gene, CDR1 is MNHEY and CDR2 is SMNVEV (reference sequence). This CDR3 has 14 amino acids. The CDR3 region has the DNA TGTGCCAGCAGCCGGACAGGGGAGGGCACTGAAGCTTTCTTT. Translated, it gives CASSRTGEGTEAFF.

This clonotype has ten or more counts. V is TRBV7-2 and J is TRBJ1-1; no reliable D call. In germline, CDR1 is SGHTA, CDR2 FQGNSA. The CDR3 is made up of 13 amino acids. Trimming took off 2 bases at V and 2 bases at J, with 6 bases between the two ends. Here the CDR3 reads CASSLLSNTEAFF. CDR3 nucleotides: TGTGCCAGCAGCTTACTCAGTAACACTGAAGCTTTCTTT.

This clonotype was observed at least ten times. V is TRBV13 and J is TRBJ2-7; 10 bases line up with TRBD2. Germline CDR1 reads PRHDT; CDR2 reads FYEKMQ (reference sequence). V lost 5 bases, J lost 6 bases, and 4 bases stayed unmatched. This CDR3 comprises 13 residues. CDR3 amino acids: CASSPRLAGEQYV. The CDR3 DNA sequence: TGTGCCAGCAGCCCCCGACTAGCGGGCGAGCAGTACGTC.

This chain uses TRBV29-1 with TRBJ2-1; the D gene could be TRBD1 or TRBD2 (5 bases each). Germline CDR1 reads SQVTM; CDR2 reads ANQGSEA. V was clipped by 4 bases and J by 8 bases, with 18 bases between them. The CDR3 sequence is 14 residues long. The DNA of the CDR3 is TGCAGCGTTGCGACTTCTAGGGGACGTGATGAGCAGTTCTTC. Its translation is CSVATSRGRDEQFF.

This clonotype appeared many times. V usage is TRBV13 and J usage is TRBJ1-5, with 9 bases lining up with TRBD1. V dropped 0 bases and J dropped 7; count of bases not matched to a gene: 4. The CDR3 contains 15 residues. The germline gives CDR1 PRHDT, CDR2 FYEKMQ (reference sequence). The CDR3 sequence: CASSLGQGAGQPQHF. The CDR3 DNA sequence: TGTGCCAGCAGCTTAGGACAGGGGGCAGGGCAGCCCCAGCATTTT.

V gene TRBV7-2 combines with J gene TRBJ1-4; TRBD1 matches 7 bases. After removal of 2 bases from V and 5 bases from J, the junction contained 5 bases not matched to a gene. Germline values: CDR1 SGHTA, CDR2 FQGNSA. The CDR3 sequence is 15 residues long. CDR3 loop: CASSLSGTENEKLFF. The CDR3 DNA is TGTGCCAGCAGCTTATCCGGGACAGAGAATGAAAAACTGTTTTTT.

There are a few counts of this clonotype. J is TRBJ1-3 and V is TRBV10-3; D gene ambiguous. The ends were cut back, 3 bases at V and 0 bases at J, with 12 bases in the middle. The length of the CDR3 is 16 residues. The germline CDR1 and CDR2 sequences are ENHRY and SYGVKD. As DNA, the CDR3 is TGTGCCATCAGTGATGCAAGCAAGAGCTCTGGAAACACCATATATTTT. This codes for CAISDASKSSGNTIYF.

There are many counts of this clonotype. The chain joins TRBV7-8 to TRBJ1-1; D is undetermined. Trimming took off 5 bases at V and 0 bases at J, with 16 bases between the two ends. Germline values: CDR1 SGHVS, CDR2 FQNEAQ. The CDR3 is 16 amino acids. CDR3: CASSLARLDVNTEAFF. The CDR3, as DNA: TGTGCCAGCAGCCTCGCGCGGTTAGACGTGAACACTGAAGCTTTCTTT.

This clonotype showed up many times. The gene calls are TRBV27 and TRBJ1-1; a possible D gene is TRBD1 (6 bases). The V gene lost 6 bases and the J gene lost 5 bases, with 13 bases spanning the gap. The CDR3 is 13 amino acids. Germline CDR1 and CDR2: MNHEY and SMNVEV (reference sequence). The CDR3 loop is CASRKTGPTEAFF. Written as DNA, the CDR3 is TGTGCCAGCAGGAAAACAGGGCCAACTGAAGCTTTCTTT.

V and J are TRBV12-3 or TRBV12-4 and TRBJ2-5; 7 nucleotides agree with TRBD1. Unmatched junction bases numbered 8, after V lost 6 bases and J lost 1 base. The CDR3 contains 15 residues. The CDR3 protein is CASSPWDSFQETQYF. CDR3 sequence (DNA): TGTGCCAGCAGCCCCTGGGACAGCTTCCAAGAGACCCAGTACTTC.

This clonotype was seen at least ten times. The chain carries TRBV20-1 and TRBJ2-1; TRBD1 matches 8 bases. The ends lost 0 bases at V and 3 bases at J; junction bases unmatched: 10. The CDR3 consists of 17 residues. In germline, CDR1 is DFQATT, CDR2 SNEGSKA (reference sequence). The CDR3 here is CSARDQGAGPRYNEQFF. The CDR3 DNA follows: TGCAGTGCTAGAGATCAGGGGGCGGGACCCCGCTACAATGAGCAGTTCTTC.

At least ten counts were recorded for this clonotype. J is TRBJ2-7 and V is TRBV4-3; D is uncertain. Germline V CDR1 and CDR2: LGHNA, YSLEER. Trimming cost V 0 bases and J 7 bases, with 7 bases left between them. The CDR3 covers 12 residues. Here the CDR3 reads CASSQDLGEQYF. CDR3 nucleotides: TGCGCCAGCAGCCAAGATTTGGGTGAGCAGTACTTC.

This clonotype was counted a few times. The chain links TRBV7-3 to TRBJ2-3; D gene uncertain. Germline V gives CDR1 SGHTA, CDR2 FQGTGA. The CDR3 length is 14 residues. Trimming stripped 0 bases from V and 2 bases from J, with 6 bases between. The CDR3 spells CASSLTPTTDTQYF. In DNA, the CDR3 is TGTGCCAGCAGCTTAACGCCCACCACAGATACGCAGTATTTT.

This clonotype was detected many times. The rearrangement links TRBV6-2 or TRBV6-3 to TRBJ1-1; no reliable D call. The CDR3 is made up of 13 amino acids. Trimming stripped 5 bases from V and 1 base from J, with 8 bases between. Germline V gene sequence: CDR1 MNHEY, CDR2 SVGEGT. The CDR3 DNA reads TGTGCCAGCAGTCGATACCCGAACACTGAAGCTTTCTTT. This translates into CASSRYPNTEAFF.

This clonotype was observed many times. The chain's CDR3 is CASSQGDGLAGAWDEQFF. DNA for the CDR3: TGCGCCAGCAGCCAAGGGGACGGACTAGCGGGAGCTTGGGATGAGCAGTTCTTC. The chain links TRBV4-1 to TRBJ2-1; 13 bases map to TRBD2. The CDR3 consists of 18 residues. From germline, CDR1 is MGHRA and CDR2 YSYEKL. After removal of 1 base from V and 8 bases from J, the junction contained 11 bases not matched to a gene.

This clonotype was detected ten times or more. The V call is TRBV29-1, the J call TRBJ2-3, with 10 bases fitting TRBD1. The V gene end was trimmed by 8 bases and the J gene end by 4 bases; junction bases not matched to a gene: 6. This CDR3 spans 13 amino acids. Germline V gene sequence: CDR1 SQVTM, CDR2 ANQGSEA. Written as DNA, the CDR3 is TGCAGCATAAGACAGGGGGCCTCAGATACGCAGTATTTT. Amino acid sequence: CSIRQGASDTQYF.

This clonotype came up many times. The CDR3 loop is CASSYGQGSYEQYF. Here the CDR3 DNA reads TGTGCCAGCAGTTACGGGCAGGGTTCCTACGAGCAGTACTTC. The V and J genes are TRBV6-6 and TRBJ2-7; TRBD1 is a possible D gene (5 bases). V was shortened by 2 bases and J by 1 base, with 9 bases between the two germline ends. CDR1 is MNHNY and CDR2 is SVGAGI in the germline V gene (reference sequence). CDR3 length: 14 residues.

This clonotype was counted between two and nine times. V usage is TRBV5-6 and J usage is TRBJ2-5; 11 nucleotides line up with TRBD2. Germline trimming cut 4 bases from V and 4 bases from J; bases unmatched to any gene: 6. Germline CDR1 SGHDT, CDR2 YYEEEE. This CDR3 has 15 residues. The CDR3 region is CASSGGLAGAETQYF. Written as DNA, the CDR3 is TGTGCCAGCAGCGGTGGACTAGCGGGTGCAGAGACCCAGTACTTC.

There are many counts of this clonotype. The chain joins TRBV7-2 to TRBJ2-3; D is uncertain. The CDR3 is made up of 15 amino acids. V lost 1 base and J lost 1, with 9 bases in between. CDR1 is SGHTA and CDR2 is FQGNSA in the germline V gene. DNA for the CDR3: TGTGCCAGCAGCTTAGAGAATACTCGCACAGATACGCAGTATTTT. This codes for CASSLENTRTDTQYF. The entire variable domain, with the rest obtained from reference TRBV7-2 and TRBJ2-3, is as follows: GAGVSQSPSNKVTEKGKDVELRCDPISGHTALYWYRQSLGQGLEFLIYFQGNSAPDKSGLPSDRFSAERTGGSVSTLTIQRTQQEDSAVYLCASSLENTRTDTQYFGPGTRLTVL.